This T cell receptor beta chain emerged from a study of blood T cell repertoires in COVID-19. Overall study context: The United States, Italy and Spain were the sources of the acute and convalescent COVID-19 samples. In each case, the material was cDNA or gDNA derived from T cells, B-cell-depleted T cells, or PBMCs.

Original processing notes: Reference gene primer amplification gave estimated nucleated cell counts. Generated by immunoSEQ multiplex PCR, the TCRdb table keeps only in-frame clones and is missing some. The V and J calls and clone size are taken from that table; D and trimming were inferred from the DNA. The sample has about 140,000 clones; more than 75% are singletons. J was trimmed by 6 bases and V by 2 bases; bases with no gene match: 7. This CDR3 has 14 residues. Germline CDR1 SGHAT, CDR2 FQNNGV. Symptom resolution, clearance, or two negative PCRs marked the recovered donors of Cohort 3. The chain employs TRBV11-2 and TRBJ2-7, with 7 bases fitting TRBD2. The source material was PBMCs or T cells enriched from blood (not recorded which). This receptor was taken from a man in his fifties or sixties who had recovered from COVID-19. The CDR3 is CASSLNFGGSEQYF. CDR3 in DNA: TGTGCCAGCAGCTTAAACTTCGGGGGGAGCGAGCAGTACTTC.